A selection of T cell receptor beta chains follows, all from one sample in a study of human T cells and chemical hapten exposure. TCRdb called the RACE reads again in MiXCR, with one record for every CDR3 protein. The sample contains about 110,000 distinct CDR3 sequences, 9% to 9.5% of which appear only once. Sample: whole blood, taken in connection with sensitization to the hapten diphenylcyclopropenone (DPC). These receptors came from a woman between 40 and 55 years old with alopecia areata. Some clones in this sample may be carry-over from other donors' samples. Both conserved end residues are part of each CDR3. The D gene is left open where the match is weak. Clone size is given for some rows only: seen once, a few or many times, or a class if the clone is expanded.

many	TRBD1	TRBV10-3	TRBJ1-4	TGTGCCTCCAGGCTAGGGACAGGAGATAATGAAAAACTGTTTTTT	CASRLGTGDNEKLFF
few	NA	TRBV7-2	TRBJ1-6	TGTGCCAGCAGCTTAGCGATAGGCAGGGGTTCACCCCTCCACTTT	CASSLAIGRGSPLHF
NA	TRBD2	TRBV3-1	TRBJ2-7	TGTGCCAGCTCTCCGGGACTAGCTGCCGAGGAGCTGTACTTC	CASSPGLAAEELYF
NA	TRBD2	TRBV3-1	TRBJ2-2	TGTGCCACCTTAGCGGGGGACTCCACCGGGGAGCTGTTTTTT	CATLAGDSTGELFF
NA	NA	TRBV3-1	TRBJ1-6	TGTGCCAGCAGCCAGGGCTCGGATTCACCCCTCCACTTT	CASSQGSDSPLHF
many	TRBD1	TRBV18	TRBJ2-2	TGTGCCAGCCGACGGGACAGGGACTCCGGGGAGCTGTTTTTT	CASRRDRDSGELFF
many	TRBD1	TRBV7-9	TRBJ2-6	TGTGCCAGCAGCTGGGGACAGGGGGCGATTCCCCTTTCTGGGGCCAACGTCCTGACTTTC	CASSWGQGAIPLSGANVLTF
many	NA	TRBV7-6	TRBJ2-3	TGTGCCAGCAGCTTACCCTCCGCAGATACGCAGTATTTT	CASSLPSADTQYF
many	NA	TRBV12-3/TRBV12-4	TRBJ1-2	TGTGCCAGCAGTTTGCCCCCGGACTATGGCTACACCTTC	CASSLPPDYGYTF
many	NA	TRBV7-2	TRBJ2-1	TGTGCCAGCAGCTTAGGGGGGGAGGACTACAATGAGCAGTTCTTC	CASSLGGEDYNEQFF
few	TRBD2	TRBV7-2	TRBJ2-1	TGTGCCAGCAGCTTAGTCCCAGCGGGGGGCCCCACCTACAATGAGCAGTTCTTC	CASSLVPAGGPTYNEQFF
NA	NA	TRBV6-6	TRBJ1-4	TGTGCCAGCAGTATCTTTCAGGGAGTTAAGGAAAAACTGTTTTTT	CASSIFQGVKEKLFF
NA	NA	TRBV9	TRBJ1-2	TGTGCCAGCAGCGAGGGGACGGTAAACTATGGCTACACCTTC	CASSEGTVNYGYTF
few	NA	TRBV29-1	TRBJ1-2	TGCAGCGTGAGGCCTTCTGATGGCTACACCTTC	CSVRPSDGYTF
few	NA	TRBV7-9	TRBJ1-4	TGTGCCAGCAGCTTCCCCGGACCGACAACTAATGAAAAACTGTTTTTT	CASSFPGPTTNEKLFF
few	NA	TRBV12-3/TRBV12-4	TRBJ1-4	TGTGCCAGCAGTTGGACAGCCTCGAATGAAAAACTGTTTTTT	CASSWTASNEKLFF
many	NA	TRBV12-3/TRBV12-4	TRBJ2-1	TGTGCCAGCAGTTTCGGACATTCTAAGTTCTTC	CASSFGHSKFF
many	NA	TRBV12-3/TRBV12-4	TRBJ2-7	TGTGCCAGTTCCCGTGGGTCCTACGAGCAGTACTTC	CASSRGSYEQYF
many	TRBD2	TRBV7-2	TRBJ2-7	TGTGCCAGCAGCTTAGGGGCTAGCGGGGGGGCCGGAGGCGAGCAGTACTTC	CASSLGASGGAGGEQYF
few	NA	TRBV11-2	TRBJ1-3	TGTGCCAGCAGCTTTTCAGGGTCCTACTCTGGAAACACCATATATTTT	CASSFSGSYSGNTIYF
NA	NA	TRBV6-6	TRBJ2-7	TGTGCCAGCAGTTCCAACCTAGACTACGAGCAGTACTTC	CASSSNLDYEQYF
many	NA	TRBV4-3	TRBJ1-6	TGCGCCAGCAGCCAAGAATACGAGACATATAATTCACCCCTCCACTTT	CASSQEYETYNSPLHF
few	NA	TRBV7-9	TRBJ1-3	TGTGCCAGCGAGAGACAGCGCCTTTTGGGAAACACCATATATTTT	CASERQRLLGNTIYF
NA	NA	TRBV18	TRBJ2-4	TGTGCCAGCTTCCCCGCAGGATCGGACCGGGCCAAAAACATTCAGTACTTC	CASFPAGSDRAKNIQYF
NA	NA	TRBV9	TRBJ2-5	TGTGCCAGCAGCGTAGGGGCCCAAGAGACCCAGTACTTC	CASSVGAQETQYF
NA	NA	TRBV6-2/TRBV6-3	TRBJ2-2	TGTGCCAGCGGCGGGACGGCCCACGGGGAGCTTTTTTTT	CASGGTAHGELFF
few	NA	TRBV29-1	TRBJ1-2	TGCAGCGTGATACAGGGAGGCGGCTACACCTTC	CSVIQGGGYTF
NA	NA	TRBV5-6	TRBJ2-3	TGTGCCAGCAGCCTGGACAGAGGGACAGATACGCAGTATTTT	CASSLDRGTDTQYF
few	NA	TRBV7-2	TRBJ1-5	TGTGCCAGCAGCTTAACAGGGTATTATAGCAATCAGCCCCAGCATTTT	CASSLTGYYSNQPQHF
many	NA	TRBV30	TRBJ2-3	TGTGCCTGGAAGGGCAGGGCAAGCACAGATACGCAGTATTTT	CAWKGRASTDTQYF
few	TRBD1	TRBV4-2	TRBJ2-4	TGTGCCAGCAGCACCCAGCAGGACAGGGAAGGAGACATTCAGTACTTC	CASSTQQDREGDIQYF
many	TRBD1	TRBV27	TRBJ1-1	TGTGCCAGCAGTTTAGGGGACAGCACTGAAGCTTTCTTT	CASSLGDSTEAFF
NA	NA	TRBV18	TRBJ2-7	TGTGCCAGCTCACCGGGTGTCGAAAGCTACGAGCAGTACTTC	CASSPGVESYEQYF
many	TRBD2	TRBV13	TRBJ2-2	TGTGCCAGCAGCAACTCCTTACTAGCGGGGGCGAACACCGGGGAGCTGTTTTTT	CASSNSLLAGANTGELFF
few	TRBD1	TRBV6-2/TRBV6-3	TRBJ2-5	TGTGCCAGCAGTTACGGGACAGGCTACCAAGAGACCCAGTACTTC	CASSYGTGYQETQYF
many	TRBD1	TRBV18	TRBJ1-2	TGTGCCAGCTCACTCCCGACAGGGGATATACATGGCTACACCTTC	CASSLPTGDIHGYTF
many	TRBD1	TRBV30	TRBJ2-7	TGTGCCTGGAGGGAACCGGGACAGGGGAGGGAGTACTTC	CAWREPGQGREYF
many	NA	TRBV5-1	TRBJ2-4	TGCGCCAGCAGCTTGGGCGGGTCAAACATTCAGTACTTC	CASSLGGSNIQYF
many	NA	TRBV4-2	TRBJ1-5	TGTGCCAGCAGCCAAGGGGAGGGCAGTAGCAATCAGCCCCAGCATTTT	CASSQGEGSSNQPQHF
many	NA	TRBV29-1	TRBJ1-3	TGCAGCGTCAGACAGCGTACCTCTGGAAACACCATATATTTT	CSVRQRTSGNTIYF
few	NA	TRBV27	TRBJ2-5	TGTGCCAGCAGTTTCGAGGGTGCAGAGACCCAGTACTTC	CASSFEGAETQYF
few	TRBD1	TRBV5-5	TRBJ2-5	TGTGCCAGCAGTACGGGACAGGGGAGGGAAGAGACCCAGTACTTC	CASSTGQGREETQYF
many	TRBD2	TRBV19	TRBJ2-3	TGTGCCAGTAGTATCGCTAGCGGATACACAGATACGCAGTATTTT	CASSIASGYTDTQYF
many	TRBD1	TRBV6-2/TRBV6-3	TRBJ2-3	TGTGCCAGCAGTTACCCACCTCGGACAGGGAACACAGATACGCAGTATTTT	CASSYPPRTGNTDTQYF
few	NA	TRBV20-1	TRBJ1-6	TGCAGTGCTAGGTATGCAGGAGGATGGAATTCACCCCTCCACTTT	CSARYAGGWNSPLHF
few	NA	TRBV6-2/TRBV6-3	TRBJ2-4	TGTGCCAGCAGTGCGCCCTTACTGGCCAAAAACATTCAGTACTTC	CASSAPLLAKNIQYF
many	TRBD1	TRBV11-2	TRBJ1-4	TGTGCCAGCAGCCAGGACAGGTCTTTGAAAAAACTGTTTTTT	CASSQDRSLKKLFF
few	NA	TRBV12-3/TRBV12-4	TRBJ1-6	TGTGCCAGCCATTCAGGGGTGGACTCCTATAATTCACCCCTCCACTTT	CASHSGVDSYNSPLHF
many	TRBD1	TRBV10-2	TRBJ1-2	TGCGCCAGCGGGGGACAGGGCTATGGCTACACCTTC	CASGGQGYGYTF
NA	NA	TRBV11-2	TRBJ2-3	TGTGCCAGCAGCCGATCGACCCCAGGCACAGATACGCAGTATTTT	CASSRSTPGTDTQYF
NA	NA	TRBV18	TRBJ1-1	TGTGCCAGCTCACAGAACTCCCCGGGACGGAACCCTGGGGCTTTCTTT	CASSQNSPGRNPGAFF
NA	NA	TRBV19	TRBJ2-3	TGTGCCAGTAGTATTGAAGATACGCAGTATTTT	CASSIEDTQYF
many	TRBD2	TRBV6-5	TRBJ2-3	TGTGCCAGCAAGCGGGGGGCCGTCGCAGATACGCAGTATTTT	CASKRGAVADTQYF
many	NA	TRBV4-2	TRBJ2-3	TGTGCCAGCAGCCAATTTGGGACAGATACGCAGTATTTT	CASSQFGTDTQYF
NA	TRBD2	TRBV4-3	TRBJ2-3	TGCGCCAGCAGCCAGGATAGCGGGGGGGCCGGTACAGATACGCAGTATTTT	CASSQDSGGAGTDTQYF
few	NA	TRBV5-1	TRBJ2-1	TGCGCCAGCCGCGACCCCAGGGCGCAAGAGCAGTTCTTC	CASRDPRAQEQFF
many	TRBD2	TRBV28	TRBJ2-3	TGTGCCAGCGAGGGGACTAGCGTCCCAGATACGCAGTATTTT	CASEGTSVPDTQYF
few	NA	TRBV5-1	TRBJ1-2	TGCGCCAGCAGCTTGGGGGTGACTCGCGATGGCTACACCTTC	CASSLGVTRDGYTF
many	TRBD1	TRBV6-6	TRBJ2-1	TGTGCCAGCAGTCGCCTGGGACAGGGCGTCTACAATGAGCAGTTCTTC	CASSRLGQGVYNEQFF